The 8 T cell receptor beta chains in this list originate from one sample, sequenced in a study of cytomegalovirus exposure and HLA in healthy donors. PCR was performed using 60 Vbeta and 13 Jbeta primers. Assay: immunoSEQ multiplex PCR; the TCRdb copy retains only in-frame clones and omits some. The sample lists tens of thousands of clones, around 80% occurring once. Sequenced material: PBMCs. These receptors originate from a male donor in good health and CMV-seropositive.

This clone was detected only a few times. The CDR3 loop is CASSFKSSSYNSPLHF. The CDR3 bases are TGTGCCAGCAGCTTCAAAAGTAGCTCCTATAATTCACCCCTCCACTTT. This chain connects TRBV7-6 to TRBJ1-6, with D unclear. The V gene lost 3 bases and the J gene lost 0 bases, with 9 bases spanning the gap. Germline lookup yields CDR1 SGHVS and CDR2 FNYEAQ. This CDR3 is 16 amino acids long.

This chain connects TRBV7-2 to TRBJ2-3, with TRBD2 matching over 10 bases. The V and J ends lost 5 bases and 5 bases, in that order; junction bases with no gene match: 7. This CDR3 has 15 amino acids. Germline CDR1 SGHTA, CDR2 FQGNSA. The CDR3 sequence is CASSARTSGVDTQYF. The CDR3 DNA sequence: TGTGCCAGCAGCGCTCGGACTAGCGGTGTAGATACGCAGTATTTT.

A few counts support this clone. This chain links TRBV15 with TRBJ1-4; D unresolved. The CDR3 extends over 16 amino acids. Germline CDR1 LNHNV, CDR2 YYDKDF (reference sequence). V shed 5 bases and J shed 0 bases, with 13 bases lying between them. The CDR3 reads CATSSEEPATNEKLFF. The CDR3 DNA reads as TGTGCCACCAGCTCCGAGGAGCCCGCAACTAATGAAAAACTGTTTTTT.

V and J are TRBV9 and TRBJ1-2; D is possibly TRBD1 (6 bases). Per germline, CDR1 SGDLS and CDR2 YYNGEE. The CDR3 consists of 17 residues. The V end lost 3 bases, the J end lost 7 bases, and 25 bases lay between the germline ends. The CDR3 loop reads CASSEAPRGAMGGGYTF. The CDR3 region has the DNA TGTGCCAGCAGCGAAGCCCCTCGGGGGGCGATGGGGGGTGGCTACACCTTC.

The rearrangement links TRBV6-1 to TRBJ1-1; 7 bases are a match to TRBD1. CDR1 is MNHNS and CDR2 is SASEGT in the germline V gene. The CDR3 has 14 amino acids. V lost 7 bases to trimming and J lost 4 bases; unmatched junction nucleotides: 9. The CDR3 loop reads CASNRGGVGTEAFF. In DNA form, the CDR3 reads TGTGCCAGCAACAGAGGGGGCGTTGGCACTGAAGCTTTCTTT.

This clone was seen more than once but under ten times. The chain has TRBV21-1 and TRBJ1-2; the D call in the table, TRBD1, was not verified against the DNA. TRBV21-1 is designated a pseudogene. CDR3 length: 11 amino acids. In DNA, the CDR3 is TGTGCCAGCAGCAAAGTGGGGCTGAACACCTTC. This codes for CASSKVGLNTF.

The chain carries TRBV9 and TRBJ2-1; 10 bases align to TRBD1. The trim removed 0 bases at V and 9 bases at J, leaving 6 bases unmatched. This CDR3 is 15 amino acids long. Looked up from germline, CDR1 is SGDLS and CDR2 is YYNGEE. The CDR3 nucleotides read TGTGCCAGCAGCGTAGTGACAGGGGGCTGGGGTGAGCAGTTCTTC. It codes for CASSVVTGGWGEQFF.

The chain employs TRBV5-6 and TRBJ2-4; 11 positions agree with TRBD2. Germline loops: CDR1 SGHDT, CDR2 YYEEEE. The CDR3 covers 14 residues. J lost 9 bases, V lost 4 bases, and 6 bases had no gene match. This chain's CDR3 is CASSLGLADLIQYF. CDR3 DNA: TGTGCCAGCAGCCTGGGACTAGCGGATCTCATTCAGTACTTC.